This is a list of T cell receptor beta chains from one sample in a study of blood T cell repertoires in COVID-19. The assay was immunoSEQ multiplex PCR, and TCRdb's table has in-frame clones only and misses some. The sample records 200,000 or so clones, 84% being singletons. Sequences were obtained from peripheral blood. Source of these receptors: a woman of 80 years or more with COVID-19, enrolled during active disease. The CDR3 runs from the conserved cysteine through the conserved F or W. Fields, in order: D gene, V gene, J gene, clone size, CDR3 protein, CDR3 DNA. A D gene is named only where the DNA matches it firmly. Size tells how often a clone was seen (once, few, many) or the class of an expanded clone, and some rows leave it out.

>TRBD1|TRBV6-1|TRBJ1-5|-
CASSEAGGAGNQPQHF
TGTGCCAGCAGTGAAGCAGGGGGCGCCGGCAATCAGCCCCAGCATTTT
>TRBD1|TRBV6-4|TRBJ2-2|once
CASRRTGANTGELFF
TGTGCCAGCAGACGAACAGGGGCGAACACCGGGGAGCTGTTTTTT
>-|TRBV2|TRBJ2-5|-
CASSEGLSSSETQYF
TGTGCCAGCAGTGAAGGCTTGTCTAGTAGCGAGACCCAGTACTTC
>TRBD1|TRBV19|TRBJ2-6|-
CASSIGDRGLSGANVLTF
TGTGCCAGTAGTATAGGGGACAGGGGGCTCAGTGGGGCCAACGTCCTGACTTTC
>TRBD1|TRBV7-9|TRBJ1-3|once
CASSLGQGAISGNTIYF
TGTGCCAGCAGCTTAGGCCAGGGGGCAATCTCTGGAAACACCATATATTTT
>-|TRBV3-1/TRBV3-2|TRBJ1-3|-
CASSHPGVWKPGNTIYF
TGTGCCAGCAGCCACCCCGGGGTGTGGAAACCTGGAAACACCATATATTTT
>TRBD1|TRBV5-1|TRBJ2-1|-
CASGSQGASYNEQFF
TGCGCCAGTGGATCGCAGGGGGCGTCCTACAATGAGCAGTTCTTC
>TRBD2|TRBV18|TRBJ2-3|-
CASSGLAGVTDTQYF
TGTGCCAGCTCAGGACTAGCGGGGGTCACAGATACGCAGTATTTT
>TRBD2|TRBV5-1|TRBJ2-3|-
CASSSGLAGGADTQYF
TGCGCCAGCAGCTCCGGACTAGCGGGGGGGGCAGATACGCAGTATTTT
>TRBD2|TRBV6-6|TRBJ2-3|-
CASSRTSGASTDTQYF
TGTGCCAGCAGCCGTACTAGCGGAGCTAGCACAGATACGCAGTATTTT
>TRBD1|TRBV24-1|TRBJ2-6|few
CATSDVPGQGSGANVLTF
TGTGCCACCAGTGACGTCCCGGGACAGGGGTCTGGGGCCAACGTCCTGACTTTC
>TRBD1|TRBV19|TRBJ1-2|-
CASTPGQGYFYGYTF
TGTGCCAGTACCCCCGGACAGGGATACTTCTATGGCTACACCTTC
>-|TRBV13|TRBJ1-3|-
CASSLRGTTGNTIYF
TGTGCCAGCAGCTTACGGGGTACCACTGGAAACACCATATATTTT
>-|TRBV9|TRBJ2-5|-
CASSVAAERQETQYF
TGTGCCAGCAGCGTAGCCGCAGAGCGCCAAGAGACCCAGTACTTC
>-|TRBV7-8|TRBJ1-2|-
CASSFELGAGYTF
TGTGCCAGCAGCTTTGAACTTGGGGCTGGCTACACCTTC
>TRBD1|TRBV3-1/TRBV3-2|TRBJ2-2|-
CASSPRDRVPGELFF
TGTGCCAGCAGCCCTCGGGACAGGGTTCCCGGGGAGCTGTTTTTT
>-|TRBV10-1|TRBJ2-4|-
CASSDRGRLGGF
TGCGCCAGCAGTGATAGGGGAAGGTTAGGGGGCTTC
>-|TRBV10-3|TRBJ2-4|-
CAISEFPSLAKNIQYF
TGTGCCATCAGTGAGTTCCCGAGTCTAGCCAAAAACATTCAGTACTTC
>TRBD2|TRBV3-1/TRBV3-2|TRBJ2-5|-
CASSQGGSGKTQYF
TGTGCCAGCAGCCAGGGGGGTAGCGGGAAGACCCAGTACTTC
>-|TRBV4-1|TRBJ1-2|-
CASSRAGSRTTNPLGGYTF
TGCGCCAGCAGCCGAGCCGGAAGTAGGACTACTAACCCCCTAGGAGGCTACACCTTC
>-|TRBV9|TRBJ1-4|-
CASSGGYANEKLFF
TGTGCCAGCAGTGGGGGGTATGCTAATGAAAAACTGTTTTTT
>TRBD1|TRBV14|TRBJ1-3|-
CASRRTGTGNTIYF
TGTGCCAGCAGGCGGACAGGGACGGGAAACACCATATATTTT
>-|TRBV28|TRBJ1-3|-
CASSIGAQGVSGNTIYF
TGTGCCAGCAGTATCGGGGCACAGGGAGTGTCTGGAAACACCATATATTTT
>-|TRBV6-5|TRBJ1-1|-
CASSYSAGLTEAFF
TGTGCCAGCAGTTACTCTGCGGGGTTGACTGAAGCTTTCTTT
>-|TRBV18|TRBJ2-5|-
CASSYDRQETQYF
TGTGCCAGCTCCTATGACAGGCAGGAGACCCAGTACTTC
>-|TRBV28|TRBJ1-6|-
CASNPYLSSYNSPLHF
TGTGCCAGCAATCCCTATCTGAGCTCCTATAATTCACCCCTCCACTTT
>-|TRBV19|TRBJ1-1|-
CASSRGQGLHTEAFF
TGTGCCAGTAGTAGAGGGCAGGGGTTACACACTGAAGCTTTCTTT
>TRBD1|TRBV7-8|TRBJ2-1|-
CASSPDRDYNEQFF
TGTGCCAGCAGCCCGGACAGGGACTACAATGAGCAGTTCTTC
>-|TRBV7-9|TRBJ1-1|-
CASSTTQNTEAFF
TGTGCCAGCAGCACGACACAGAACACTGAAGCTTTCTTT
>TRBD2|TRBV7-8|TRBJ2-1|-
CASSRTSGGAGEQFF
TGTGCCAGCAGCAGAACTAGCGGGGGGGCCGGTGAGCAGTTCTTC
>-|TRBV7-6|TRBJ1-3|few
CASSLLRTAYSGNTIYF
TGTGCCAGCAGCCTTCTCAGGACAGCCTACTCTGGAAACACCATATATTTT
>TRBD2|TRBV28|TRBJ2-2|-
CASSFGGGRTGELFF
TGTGCCAGCAGTTTCGGCGGGGGGCGAACCGGGGAGCTGTTTTTT
>-|TRBV6-6|TRBJ2-1|-
CASSSQTTNYNEQFF
TGTGCCAGCAGTTCCCAGACAACAAATTACAATGAGCAGTTCTTC
>TRBD1|TRBV7-9|TRBJ1-6|-
CASSSTGINSPLHF
TGTGCCAGCAGCTCGACAGGGATAAATTCACCCCTCCACTTT
>-|TRBV5-6|TRBJ1-1|-
CASSNGQQKEAFF
TGTGCCAGCAGCAACGGACAGCAGAAAGAAGCTTTCTTT
>-|TRBV3-1/TRBV3-2|TRBJ1-3|-
CASSQESKGNTIYF
TGTGCCAGCAGCCAAGAATCTAAAGGAAACACCATATATTTT
>TRBD1|TRBV7-8|TRBJ1-2|-
CASSHAGRGPYGYTF
TGTGCCAGCAGCCACGCGGGCAGGGGGCCGTATGGCTACACCTTC
>TRBD1|TRBV25-1|TRBJ1-5|-
CASSESDRGNNQPQHF
TGTGCCAGCAGTGAATCCGACAGGGGAAACAATCAGCCCCAGCATTTT
>-|TRBV12-3/TRBV12-4|TRBJ1-4|-
CASSLIRGSYLFF
TGTGCCAGCAGTTTAATCAGGGGCAGTTATCTGTTTTTT
>-|TRBV2|TRBJ1-4|-
CASSAGVTRDEKLFF
TGTGCCAGCAGTGCAGGGGTAACGAGGGATGAAAAACTGTTTTTT
>TRBD1|TRBV6-4|TRBJ2-2|few
CASRTGMNTGELFF
TGTGCCAGCAGGACAGGGATGAACACCGGGGAGCTGTTTTTT
>-|TRBV5-1|TRBJ2-7|-
CASSHTESYEQYF
TGCGCCAGCAGCCACACAGAGAGCTACGAGCAGTACTTC
>TRBD2|TRBV5-1|TRBJ2-5|once
CASSTGGAQETQYF
TGCGCCAGCAGCACGGGGGGGGCGCAAGAGACCCAGTACTTC
>TRBD1|TRBV18|TRBJ2-1|-
CASSPGTEAFYEQFF
TGTGCCAGCTCACCCGGGACAGAGGCGTTTTATGAGCAGTTCTTC
>-|TRBV6-5|TRBJ2-5|-
CASSRQGGDQYF
TGTGCCAGCAGCAGACAGGGAGGAGACCAGTACTTC
>-|TRBV25-1|TRBJ1-5|-
CASSGDKTQPQHF
TGTGCCAGCAGTGGCGACAAGACTCAGCCCCAGCATTTT
>TRBD2|TRBV10-3|TRBJ2-7|-
CATRGDYTGEQYF
TGTGCCACCAGAGGGGACTACACGGGGGAGCAGTACTTC
>-|TRBV6-5|TRBJ1-1|-
CASSWARQNTEAFF
TGTGCCAGCAGTTGGGCGAGACAGAACACTGAAGCTTTCTTT
>-|TRBV12-3/TRBV12-4|TRBJ2-1|-
CASNQGNNEQFF
TGTGCCAGCAATCAGGGAAACAATGAGCAGTTCTTC
>TRBD1|TRBV5-4|TRBJ2-6|few
CASDRGPGANVLTF
TGTGCCAGTGACAGGGGTCCTGGGGCCAACGTCCTGACTTTC
>-|TRBV18|TRBJ2-2|-
CASSPGAADTGELFF
TGTGCCAGCTCACCTGGAGCAGCCGACACCGGGGAGCTGTTTTTT
>TRBD1|TRBV5-1|TRBJ1-2|-
CASKEGQGNGYTF
TGCGCCAGCAAGGAGGGACAGGGGAATGGCTACACCTTC
>TRBD1|TRBV5-1|TRBJ2-2|few
CASSSKNRGLNTGELFF
TGCGCCAGCAGCTCTAAAAACAGGGGATTGAACACCGGGGAGCTGTTTTTT
>-|TRBV3-1/TRBV3-2|TRBJ1-1|-
CASSQAGNTEAFF
TGTGCCAGCAGCCAAGCGGGGAACACTGAAGCTTTCTTT
>-|TRBV3-1/TRBV3-2|TRBJ1-1|-
CASSHGGKNTEAFF
TGTGCCAGCAGCCACGGGGGAAAGAACACTGAAGCTTTCTTT